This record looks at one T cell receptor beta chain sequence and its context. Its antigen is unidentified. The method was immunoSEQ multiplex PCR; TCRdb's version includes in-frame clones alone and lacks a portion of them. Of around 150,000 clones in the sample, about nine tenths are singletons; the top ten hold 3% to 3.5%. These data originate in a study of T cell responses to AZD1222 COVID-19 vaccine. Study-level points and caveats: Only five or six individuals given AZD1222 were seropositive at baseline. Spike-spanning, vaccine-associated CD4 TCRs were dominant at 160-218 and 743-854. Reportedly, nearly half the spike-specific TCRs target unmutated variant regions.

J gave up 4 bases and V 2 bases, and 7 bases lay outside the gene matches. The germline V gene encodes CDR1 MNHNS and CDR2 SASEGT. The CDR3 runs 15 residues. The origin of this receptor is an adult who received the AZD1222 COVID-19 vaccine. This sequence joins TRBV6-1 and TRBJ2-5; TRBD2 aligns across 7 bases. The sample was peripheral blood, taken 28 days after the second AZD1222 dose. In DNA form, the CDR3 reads TGTGCCAGCAGTGAATGGGCTAGCGGAAGAGAGACCCAGTACTTC. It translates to CASSEWASGRETQYF.